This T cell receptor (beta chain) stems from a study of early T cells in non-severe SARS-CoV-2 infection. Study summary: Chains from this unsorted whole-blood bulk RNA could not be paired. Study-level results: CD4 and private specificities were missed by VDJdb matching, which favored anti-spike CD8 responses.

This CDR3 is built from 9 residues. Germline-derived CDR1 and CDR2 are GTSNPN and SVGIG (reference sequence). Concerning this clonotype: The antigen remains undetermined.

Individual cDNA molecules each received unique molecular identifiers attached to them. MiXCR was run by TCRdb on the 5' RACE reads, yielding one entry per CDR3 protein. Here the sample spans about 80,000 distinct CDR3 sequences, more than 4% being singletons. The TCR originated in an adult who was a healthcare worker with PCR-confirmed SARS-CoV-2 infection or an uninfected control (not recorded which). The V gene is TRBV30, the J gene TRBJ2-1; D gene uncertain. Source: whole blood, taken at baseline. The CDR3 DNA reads TGTGCATCAGACAATGAGCAGTTCTTC. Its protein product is CASDNEQFF.